Below are 11 T cell receptor beta chains sequenced from a single sample in a study of memory CD4+ T cells and cytomegalovirus serostatus. Single viable CD3+CD4+CD8-CD45RO+ cells were sorted as the memory CD4+ T cells. The table came from immunoSEQ multiplex PCR; TCRdb's copy has only in-frame clones and leaves some out. The profile covers roughly 45,000 clones, with roughly 78% appearing a single time and 0.78% taken by the ten largest. Sequenced sample: memory CD4+ T cells from blood. The receptors come from an adult in good health and CMV-seronegative.

The chain combines TRBV7-7 with TRBJ2-3; D perhaps matches TRBD1 (5 bases). Germline CDR1 reads SSHAT; CDR2 reads FNYEAQ (reference sequence). Trimming removed 3 bases at V and 6 bases at J, with 10 bases between. This CDR3 spans 13 amino acids. DNA of the CDR3: TGTGCCAGCAGCTTCAGGGCATCGGATACGCAGTATTTT. Protein sequence: CASSFRASDTQYF.

The chain employs TRBV5-1 and TRBJ1-4; D unclear. The germline V and J ends were trimmed by 0 bases and 0 bases, with 6 bases remaining between them. The CDR3 is 15 amino acids. CDR1 and CDR2 (germline): SGHRS, YFSETQ. The CDR3 is CASSLGSSTNEKLFF. CDR3 nucleotides: TGCGCCAGCAGCTTGGGTTCTTCAACTAATGAAAAACTGTTTTTT.

The J gene is TRBJ1-2, the V gene TRBV6-5; D unresolved. The CDR3 spans 11 residues. The germline V gene has CDR1 MNHEY and CDR2 SVGAGI. V dropped 4 bases and J dropped 4 bases, with 4 bases sitting between them. The CDR3 DNA sequence: TGTGCCAGCAGTTCCCTCTATGGCTACACCTTC. As protein: CASSSLYGYTF.

The gene calls are TRBV19 and TRBJ2-5; TRBD1 is a possible D gene (6 bases). The V gene's germline CDR1 is LNHDA and CDR2 SQIVND (reference sequence). V gave up 4 bases and J gave up 2 bases, with 11 bases separating them. The CDR3 has 14 amino acids. The CDR3 DNA reads as TGTGCCAGTAGTAACAGGGTACAACAAGAGACCCAGTACTTC. This gives the protein CASSNRVQQETQYF.

This clone was observed a single time. The chain uses TRBV25-1 and TRBJ2-1; possible D gene TRBD1, 6 bases. Trimming took 5 bases from V and 7 from J, leaving 15 bases between them. The CDR3 spans 14 residues. CDR1 MGHDK and CDR2 SYGVNS come from the germline V gene. The CDR3 region has the DNA TGTGCCAGCAGTACCCAGACAGGATGGAATGAGCAGTTCTTC. This sequence encodes CASSTQTGWNEQFF.

A few counts support this clone. The chain uses TRBV9 and TRBJ1-5; 7 bases fit TRBD1. CDR1 and CDR2 (germline): SGDLS, YYNGEE. V trimming: 2 bases; J trimming: 2 bases; junction bases outside the gene matches: 1. There are 14 residues in the CDR3. Here the CDR3 reads CASSVGQGNQPQHF. CDR3 nucleotide sequence: TGTGCCAGCAGCGTTGGACAGGGCAATCAGCCCCAGCATTTT.

The gene calls are TRBV30 and TRBJ2-3; D gene unclear. The CDR3 consists of 12 residues. Trimming took off 6 bases at V and 4 bases at J, with 11 bases between the two ends. Looked up from germline, CDR1 is GTSNPN and CDR2 is SVGIG (reference sequence). The CDR3 loop reads CACRGVADTQYF. The DNA of the CDR3 is TGTGCCTGTAGAGGTGTCGCAGATACGCAGTATTTT.

This clone was counted once. The J gene is TRBJ1-2, the V gene TRBV7-6; a weak D match, TRBD1 (5 bases). CDR3 length: 14 residues. Germline assignment: CDR1 SGHVS and CDR2 FNYEAQ. V was pared by 5 bases and J by 5 bases, with 15 bases between. For the CDR3, the DNA is TGTGCCAGCAGCCCCAAACGAGGGGCTTATGGCTACACCTTC. Its protein product is CASSPKRGAYGYTF.

The chain has TRBV5-1 and TRBJ1-5; D may be TRBD1 (6 bases). From germline, CDR1 is SGHRS and CDR2 YFSETQ. The CDR3 length is 14 residues. Trimming removed 2 bases at V and 1 base at J, with 7 bases between. CDR3 DNA: TGCGCCAGCAGCTTAACAGGGAGCAATCAGCCCCAGCATTTT. The encoded protein is CASSLTGSNQPQHF.

This clone showed up just a few times. The chain recombines TRBV4-1 with TRBJ1-3; no definite D call. There are 14 residues in the CDR3. Trimming took 1 base from V and 4 from J, leaving 8 bases between them. Germline V gives CDR1 MGHRA, CDR2 YSYEKL. The CDR3 reads CASSQGGLGNTIYF. For the CDR3, the DNA is TGCGCCAGCAGCCAAGGAGGGTTAGGAAACACCATATATTTT.

This rearrangement joins TRBV10-2 to TRBJ1-4; D ambiguous. Germline-derived CDR1 and CDR2 are WSHSY and SAAADI. V was trimmed by 3 bases and J by 7 bases, leaving 15 bases between them. There are 15 residues in the CDR3. Here the CDR3 DNA reads TGCGCCAGCAGTGAAAGAGGGTGGGGAGGTGAAAAACTGTTTTTT. As protein: CASSERGWGGEKLFF.